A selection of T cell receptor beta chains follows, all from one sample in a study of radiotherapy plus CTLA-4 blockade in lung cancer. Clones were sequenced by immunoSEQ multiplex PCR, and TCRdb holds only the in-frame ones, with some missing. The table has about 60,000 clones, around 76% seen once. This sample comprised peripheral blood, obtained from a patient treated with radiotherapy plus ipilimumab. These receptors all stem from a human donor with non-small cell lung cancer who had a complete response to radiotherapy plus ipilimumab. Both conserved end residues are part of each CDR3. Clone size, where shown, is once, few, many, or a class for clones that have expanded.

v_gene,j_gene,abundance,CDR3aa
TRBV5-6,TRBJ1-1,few,CASRGTSPMKNTEAFF
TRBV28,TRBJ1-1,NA,CASSGQGGNPNTEAFF
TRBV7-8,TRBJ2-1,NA,CASSRSGGGYNEQFF
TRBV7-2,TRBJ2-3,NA,CASSLRERRNTQYF
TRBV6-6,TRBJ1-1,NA,CASNILGRNTEAFF
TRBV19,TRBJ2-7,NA,CASSILISGRAYEQYF
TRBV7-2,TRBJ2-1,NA,CASSSIAGNNEQFF
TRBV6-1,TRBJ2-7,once,CASSVGLAGGYRNEQYF
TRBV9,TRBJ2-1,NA,CASSAGRGTNTPNEQFF
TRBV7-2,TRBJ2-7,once,CASSLSRIREQYF
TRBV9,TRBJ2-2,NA,CASDRTGQNTGELFF
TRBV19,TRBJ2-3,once,CASSRSGGGSDTQYF
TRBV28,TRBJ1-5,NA,CASSGSYQPQHF
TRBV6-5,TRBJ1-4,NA,CASKRQGDEKLFF
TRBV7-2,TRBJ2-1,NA,CASSSPYSTEQFF
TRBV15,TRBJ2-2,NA,CATSTRQGGGELFF
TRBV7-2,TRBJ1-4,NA,CASSRQDNEKLFF
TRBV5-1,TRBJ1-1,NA,CASSQEVTMNTEAFF
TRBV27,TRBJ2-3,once,CASSLFGTSGGYTQYF
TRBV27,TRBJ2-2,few,CASSLSSRAATGELFF
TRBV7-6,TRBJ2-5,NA,CASSPGTRGETQYF
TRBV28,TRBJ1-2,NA,CASSGAYRNHKYGYTF
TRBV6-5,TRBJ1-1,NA,CASSSRENTEAFF
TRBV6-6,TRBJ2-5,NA,CASSYSQGAETQYF